This TCR beta chain comes out of a study of OX40 agonist ivuxolimab in advanced cancers. Method: immunoSEQ multiplex PCR; TCRdb's copy keeps in-frame clones and lacks some. Among tens of thousands of clones, about 87% were seen once, and the ten largest hold approximately 31%. The CDR3 spans 16 residues. Between the trimmed V and J ends, which lost 5 bases and 2 bases, there was a span of 16 bases. Germline lookup yields CDR1 SGHTA and CDR2 FQGNSA. The sequence derives from an adult with an advanced solid tumor such as melanoma, head and neck, liver or kidney cancer. The chain carries TRBV7-2 and TRBJ1-5, with D possibly TRBD1 on 6 matching bases. This material consisted of CD4+ or CD8+ T cells sorted from blood, taken in a trial of the OX40 agonist ivuxolimab. The CDR3 reads CASSLPQAGGNQPQHF. DNA of the CDR3: TGTGCCAGCAGCCTACCTCAGGCAGGGGGCAATCAGCCCCAGCATTTT.